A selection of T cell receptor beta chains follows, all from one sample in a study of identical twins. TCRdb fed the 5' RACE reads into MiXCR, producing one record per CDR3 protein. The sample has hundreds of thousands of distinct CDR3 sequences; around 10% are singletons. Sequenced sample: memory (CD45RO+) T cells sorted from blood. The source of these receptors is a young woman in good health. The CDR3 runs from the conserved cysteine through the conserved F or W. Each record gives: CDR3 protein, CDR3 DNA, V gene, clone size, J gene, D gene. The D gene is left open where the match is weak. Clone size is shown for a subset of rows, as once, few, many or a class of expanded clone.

CDR3aa: CASSPFPRSNEQYF
CDR3nt: TGCGCCAGCAGCCCGTTCCCCCGGTCCAACGAGCAGTACTTC
v_gene: TRBV10-1
abundance: few
j_gene: TRBJ2-7
d_gene: .

CDR3aa: CAWSVWGRGTGELFF
CDR3nt: TGTGCCTGGAGTGTATGGGGTAGGGGAACCGGGGAGCTGTTTTTT
v_gene: TRBV30
abundance: .
j_gene: TRBJ2-2
d_gene: .

CDR3aa: CASSESRGQNYNEQFF
CDR3nt: TGCGCCAGCAGTGAGTCTCGCGGCCAGAACTACAATGAGCAGTTCTTC
v_gene: TRBV10-2
abundance: .
j_gene: TRBJ2-1
d_gene: .

CDR3aa: CASSPVGGGNTEAFF
CDR3nt: TGTGCCAGCAGCCCAGTCGGGGGCGGGAACACTGAAGCTTTCTTT
v_gene: TRBV7-2
abundance: few
j_gene: TRBJ1-1
d_gene: .

CDR3aa: CASSPGNYGIPGQGEMRRGYTF
CDR3nt: TGTGCCAGCAGCCCAGGCAATTATGGCATCCCGGGACAGGGGGAGATGCGGAGGGGCTACACCTTC
v_gene: TRBV4-2
abundance: many
j_gene: TRBJ1-2
d_gene: TRBD1

CDR3aa: CASRIGNSPLHF
CDR3nt: TGTGCCAGCAGAATAGGGAATTCACCCCTCCACTTT
v_gene: TRBV6-5
abundance: .
j_gene: TRBJ1-6
d_gene: .

CDR3aa: CASSDLAGDGGIDSYEQYF
CDR3nt: TGTGCCAGCAGTGATCTAGCGGGAGATGGTGGTATAGATTCCTACGAGCAGTACTTC
v_gene: TRBV6-1
abundance: few
j_gene: TRBJ2-7
d_gene: TRBD2

CDR3aa: CASSGTGSGEQYF
CDR3nt: TGCGCCAGCAGTGGGACAGGCTCAGGGGAGCAGTACTTC
v_gene: TRBV10-1
abundance: .
j_gene: TRBJ2-7
d_gene: TRBD1

CDR3aa: CSASRDRGYETQYF
CDR3nt: TGCAGTGCTAGTAGGGACCGGGGATACGAGACCCAGTACTTC
v_gene: TRBV20-1
abundance: few
j_gene: TRBJ2-5
d_gene: .

CDR3aa: CASKSGDEQFF
CDR3nt: TGCGCCAGCAAGTCTGGGGATGAGCAGTTCTTC
v_gene: TRBV5-1
abundance: few
j_gene: TRBJ2-1
d_gene: .

CDR3aa: CASSRGTSGYNEQFF
CDR3nt: TGTGCCAGCAGCCGCGGGACTAGCGGTTACAATGAGCAGTTCTTC
v_gene: TRBV7-2
abundance: few
j_gene: TRBJ2-1
d_gene: TRBD2

CDR3aa: CSARDLVGDRETQYF
CDR3nt: TGCAGTGCTAGAGATCTTGTCGGGGACAGGGAGACCCAGTACTTC
v_gene: TRBV20-1
abundance: .
j_gene: TRBJ2-5
d_gene: TRBD1

CDR3aa: CASERGGLDSYEQYF
CDR3nt: TGTGCCAGCGAGCGGGGGGGACTAGACTCCTACGAGCAGTACTTC
v_gene: TRBV6-1
abundance: .
j_gene: TRBJ2-7
d_gene: TRBD2

CDR3aa: CASSFNRVDTQYF
CDR3nt: TGTGCCAGCAGCTTTAACAGGGTCGATACGCAGTATTTT
v_gene: TRBV7-9
abundance: .
j_gene: TRBJ2-3
d_gene: .

CDR3aa: CASSSGSGGSNQPQHF
CDR3nt: TGCGCCAGCAGCTCGGGCTCAGGGGGTAGCAATCAGCCCCAGCATTTT
v_gene: TRBV5-1
abundance: .
j_gene: TRBJ1-5
d_gene: TRBD1

CDR3aa: CASSDGPNSNIQYF
CDR3nt: TGTGCCAGCAGCGACGGACCGAATTCTAACATTCAGTACTTC
v_gene: TRBV9
abundance: few
j_gene: TRBJ2-4
d_gene: .

CDR3aa: CATSRGLAVDNEQFF
CDR3nt: TGTGCCACCAGCAGAGGTCTAGCGGTTGACAATGAGCAGTTCTTC
v_gene: TRBV15
abundance: .
j_gene: TRBJ2-1
d_gene: TRBD2

CDR3aa: CASSQGVADSGANVLTF
CDR3nt: TGCGCCAGCAGCCAAGGGGTGGCGGACAGTGGGGCCAACGTCCTGACTTTC
v_gene: TRBV4-1
abundance: .
j_gene: TRBJ2-6
d_gene: .

CDR3aa: CASRWSGQGNQPQHF
CDR3nt: TGTGCCAGCAGATGGTCCGGACAGGGGAATCAGCCCCAGCATTTT
v_gene: TRBV28
abundance: few
j_gene: TRBJ1-5
d_gene: TRBD1

CDR3aa: CASSFAGARDTEAFF
CDR3nt: TGCGCCAGCAGCTTCGCCGGTGCCAGGGACACTGAAGCTTTCTTT
v_gene: TRBV5-1
abundance: few
j_gene: TRBJ1-1
d_gene: .

CDR3aa: CASSTGSKNTGELFF
CDR3nt: TGTGCCAGCAGTACGGGGTCCAAGAACACCGGGGAGCTGTTTTTT
v_gene: TRBV27
abundance: .
j_gene: TRBJ2-2
d_gene: .

CDR3aa: CASNGVSSTDTQYF
CDR3nt: TGTGCCAGCAACGGGGTGTCTAGCACAGATACGCAGTATTTT
v_gene: TRBV2
abundance: few
j_gene: TRBJ2-3
d_gene: .

CDR3aa: CSARAGDEQYF
CDR3nt: TGCAGTGCTAGAGCGGGGGACGAGCAGTACTTC
v_gene: TRBV20-1
abundance: .
j_gene: TRBJ2-7
d_gene: .

CDR3aa: CASSYRNRAAFYGYTF
CDR3nt: TGTGCCAGCAGTTACCGTAACAGGGCCGCTTTCTATGGCTACACCTTC
v_gene: TRBV6-2/TRBV6-3
abundance: .
j_gene: TRBJ1-2
d_gene: .

CDR3aa: CASRWRDHETQYF
CDR3nt: TGCGCCAGCAGATGGAGGGACCACGAGACCCAGTACTTC
v_gene: TRBV5-1
abundance: many
j_gene: TRBJ2-5
d_gene: .

CDR3aa: CASSLAGASNQPQHF
CDR3nt: TGTGCCAGCAGTTTAGCAGGAGCTAGCAATCAGCCCCAGCATTTT
v_gene: TRBV12-3/TRBV12-4
abundance: few
j_gene: TRBJ1-5
d_gene: .

CDR3aa: CASSRPHLAGGYNEQFF
CDR3nt: TGTGCCAGCAGTCGACCCCATCTAGCGGGAGGGTACAATGAGCAGTTCTTC
v_gene: TRBV6-1
abundance: once
j_gene: TRBJ2-1
d_gene: TRBD2

CDR3aa: CAWSVLGAVTEAFF
CDR3nt: TGTGCCTGGAGTGTATTAGGGGCAGTCACTGAAGCTTTCTTT
v_gene: TRBV30
abundance: few
j_gene: TRBJ1-1
d_gene: .

CDR3aa: CATGPRTDTQYF
CDR3nt: TGCGCCACGGGACCTCGCACAGATACGCAGTATTTT
v_gene: TRBV10-1
abundance: .
j_gene: TRBJ2-3
d_gene: .

CDR3aa: CSVGQAYEQYF
CDR3nt: TGCAGCGTGGGACAGGCATACGAGCAGTACTTC
v_gene: TRBV29-1
abundance: .
j_gene: TRBJ2-7
d_gene: TRBD1

CDR3aa: CSARQGFTEAFF
CDR3nt: TGCAGTGCTAGACAGGGTTTCACTGAAGCTTTCTTT
v_gene: TRBV20-1
abundance: many
j_gene: TRBJ1-1
d_gene: .

CDR3aa: CASRRTGGDYGYTF
CDR3nt: TGTGCCAGCAGGCGGACAGGGGGCGACTATGGCTACACCTTC
v_gene: TRBV27
abundance: many
j_gene: TRBJ1-2
d_gene: TRBD1

CDR3aa: CASSYLGTAGELFF
CDR3nt: TGTGCCAGCAGTTACTTGGGGACCGCCGGGGAGCTGTTTTTT
v_gene: TRBV6-5
abundance: .
j_gene: TRBJ2-2
d_gene: .

CDR3aa: CASSPHLQEQFF
CDR3nt: TGTGCCAGCAGCCCCCACCTTCAGGAGCAGTTCTTC
v_gene: TRBV7-9
abundance: few
j_gene: TRBJ2-1
d_gene: .

CDR3aa: CATSRDQGQGANTQYF
CDR3nt: TGTGCCACCAGCAGAGATCAGGGACAGGGGGCGAATACGCAGTATTTT
v_gene: TRBV15
abundance: few
j_gene: TRBJ2-3
d_gene: TRBD1

CDR3aa: CASRPQGAGYGYTF
CDR3nt: TGTGCCAGCAGGCCACAGGGTGCAGGCTATGGCTACACCTTC
v_gene: TRBV28
abundance: few
j_gene: TRBJ1-2
d_gene: .

CDR3aa: CASSQGLASSYEQYF
CDR3nt: TGTGCCAGCAGCCAAGGATTGGCTAGCTCCTACGAGCAGTACTTC
v_gene: TRBV4-2
abundance: .
j_gene: TRBJ2-7
d_gene: .

CDR3aa: CASSLTGQGNYGYTF
CDR3nt: TGTGCCAGCAGCTTAACGGGACAGGGCAACTATGGCTACACCTTC
v_gene: TRBV7-3
abundance: .
j_gene: TRBJ1-2
d_gene: TRBD1

CDR3aa: CSAKRGVEKLFF
CDR3nt: TGCAGTGCTAAACGAGGGGTTGAAAAACTGTTTTTT
v_gene: TRBV20-1
abundance: .
j_gene: TRBJ1-4
d_gene: .

CDR3aa: CASSLGGTSFYGYTF
CDR3nt: TGTGCCAGCAGCTTAGGGGGTACATCCTTCTATGGCTACACCTTC
v_gene: TRBV7-9
abundance: many
j_gene: TRBJ1-2
d_gene: .

CDR3aa: CASSPGTGTKETQYF
CDR3nt: TGTGCCAGCAGCCCCGGGACAGGGACAAAAGAGACCCAGTACTTC
v_gene: TRBV5-4
abundance: .
j_gene: TRBJ2-5
d_gene: TRBD1

CDR3aa: CASSLPRGRRTNQETQYF
CDR3nt: TGTGCCAGCAGCTTGCCGCGCGGTCGACGGACGAATCAAGAGACCCAGTACTTC
v_gene: TRBV11-2
abundance: .
j_gene: TRBJ2-5
d_gene: .

CDR3aa: CASSVVPRTGAGELFF
CDR3nt: TGTGCCAGCAGCGTAGTTCCCAGGACAGGGGCCGGGGAGCTGTTTTTT
v_gene: TRBV9
abundance: few
j_gene: TRBJ2-2
d_gene: TRBD1

CDR3aa: CASRSGPHPQYF
CDR3nt: TGTGCCAGCAGATCCGGGCCTCATCCCCAGTACTTC
v_gene: TRBV6-5
abundance: many
j_gene: TRBJ2-5
d_gene: .

CDR3aa: CASSYSWGLAGGSTDTQYF
CDR3nt: TGTGCCAGCAGTTACTCTTGGGGACTAGCGGGAGGGAGCACAGATACGCAGTATTTT
v_gene: TRBV6-5
abundance: many
j_gene: TRBJ2-3
d_gene: TRBD2

CDR3aa: CASSVGGQGRRNEQFF
CDR3nt: TGTGCCAGCAGCGTAGGTGGACAGGGGAGGAGGAATGAGCAGTTCTTC
v_gene: TRBV9
abundance: many
j_gene: TRBJ2-1
d_gene: TRBD1

CDR3aa: CASSTPSGGAPYEQYF
CDR3nt: TGTGCCAGCAGCACCCCTTCGGGGGGGGCTCCCTACGAGCAGTACTTC
v_gene: TRBV21-1
abundance: many
j_gene: TRBJ2-7
d_gene: .

CDR3aa: CASSQAPDSYQPQHF
CDR3nt: TGCGCCAGCAGCCAAGCCCCGGACTCTTATCAGCCCCAGCATTTT
v_gene: TRBV4-3
abundance: .
j_gene: TRBJ1-5
d_gene: .

CDR3aa: CASRLDYLSGETQYF
CDR3nt: TGTGCCAGCAGACTGGATTACCTTTCTGGAGAGACCCAGTACTTC
v_gene: TRBV6-1
abundance: .
j_gene: TRBJ2-5
d_gene: .

CDR3aa: CASSSLTGGNTEAFF
CDR3nt: TGCGCCAGCAGCTCCCTGACAGGGGGCAACACTGAAGCTTTCTTT
v_gene: TRBV5-1
abundance: many
j_gene: TRBJ1-1
d_gene: TRBD1